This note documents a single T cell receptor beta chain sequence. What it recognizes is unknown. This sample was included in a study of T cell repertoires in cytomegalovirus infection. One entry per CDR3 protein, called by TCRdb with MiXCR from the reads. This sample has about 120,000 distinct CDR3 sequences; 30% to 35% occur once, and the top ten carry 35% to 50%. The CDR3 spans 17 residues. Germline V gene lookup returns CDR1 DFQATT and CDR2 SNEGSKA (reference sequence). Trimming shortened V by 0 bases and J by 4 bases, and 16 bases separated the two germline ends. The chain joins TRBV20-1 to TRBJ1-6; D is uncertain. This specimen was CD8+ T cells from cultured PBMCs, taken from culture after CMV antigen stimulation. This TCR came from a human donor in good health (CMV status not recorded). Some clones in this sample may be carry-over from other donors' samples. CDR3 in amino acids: CSARDREEAVYNSPLHF. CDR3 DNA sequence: TGCAGTGCTAGAGATAGAGAGGAGGCCGTGTATAATTCACCCCTCCACTTT.